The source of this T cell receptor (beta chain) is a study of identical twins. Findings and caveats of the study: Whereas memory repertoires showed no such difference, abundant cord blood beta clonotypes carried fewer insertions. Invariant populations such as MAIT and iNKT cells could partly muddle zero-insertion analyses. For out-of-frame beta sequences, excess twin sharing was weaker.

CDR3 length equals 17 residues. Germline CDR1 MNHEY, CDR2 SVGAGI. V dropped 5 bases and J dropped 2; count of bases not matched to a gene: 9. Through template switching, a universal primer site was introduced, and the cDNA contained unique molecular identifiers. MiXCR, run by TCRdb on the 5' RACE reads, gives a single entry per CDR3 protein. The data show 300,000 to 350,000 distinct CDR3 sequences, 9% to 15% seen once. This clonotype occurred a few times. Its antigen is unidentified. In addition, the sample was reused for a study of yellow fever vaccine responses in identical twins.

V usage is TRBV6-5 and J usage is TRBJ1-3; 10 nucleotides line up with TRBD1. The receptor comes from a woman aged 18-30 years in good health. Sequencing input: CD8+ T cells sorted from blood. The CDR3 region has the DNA TGTGCCAGCAGTACTCCGGGACAGGGGTTAGCTGGAAACACCATATATTTT. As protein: CASSTPGQGLAGNTIYF.